The 3 T cell receptor beta chains below come from one sample, sequenced in a study of blood T cell repertoires in COVID-19. Using immunoSEQ multiplex PCR, the repertoire was profiled, and TCRdb retains in-frame clones only, with some absent. The sample shows 150,000 to 200,000 clones, approximately 95% of them seen only once. The specimen was peripheral blood. The receptors shown here come from a woman in her sixties or seventies with COVID-19, enrolled during active disease.

The gene calls are TRBV6-1 and TRBJ2-3, with 7 bases that match TRBD2. V trimming: 6 bases; J trimming: 10 bases; junction bases outside the gene matches: 16. This CDR3 comprises 15 residues. Germline V gene data show CDR1 as MNHNS and CDR2 as SASEGT. The DNA for the CDR3 is TGTGCCAGCAGCCACACCACGGGGGGAGCCCCCCCGCAGTATTTT. It is translated as CASSHTTGGAPPQYF.

The CDR3 loop is CASSRRQLMNEKLFF. The CDR3 nucleotides read TGTGCCAGCAGCCGCCGACAGCTTATGAATGAAAAACTGTTTTTT. V gene TRBV3-1 (or the pseudogene TRBV3-2) combines with J gene TRBJ1-4; maybe TRBD1 (5 bases). V was trimmed by 4 bases and J by 5 bases, leaving 14 bases between them. Germline V gene sequence: CDR1 LGHDT, CDR2 YNNKEL (reference sequence). The CDR3 runs 15 residues.

The rearrangement joins TRBV9 to TRBJ1-5, with 8 bases lining up with TRBD1. CDR3 length equals 15 residues. CDR1 and CDR2 (germline): SGDLS, YYNGEE. After removal of 0 bases from V and 7 bases from J, the junction contained 6 bases not matched to a gene. CDR3 sequence reads: CASSVGGQVYQPQHF. In DNA, the CDR3 is TGTGCCAGCAGCGTAGGGGGACAGGTATACCAGCCCCAGCATTTT.